This T cell receptor (beta chain) was identified during a study of cytomegalovirus exposure and HLA in healthy donors. The PCR had 60 Vbeta and 13 Jbeta primers. Profiled with immunoSEQ multiplex PCR; TCRdb holds only in-frame clones, not every one. The sample gives roughly 140,000 clones, almost 80% of which show up once; roughly 0.69% is in the top ten. This clone was picked up one time. Germline V gives CDR1 LGHNT, CDR2 FRNRAP. V lost 5 bases, J lost 8 bases, and 17 bases lay in between. The CDR3 has 14 amino acids. The gene calls are TRBV12-5 and TRBJ2-3; D is possibly TRBD2 (6 bases). The receptor was isolated from a male donor in good health and CMV-seronegative. Sequenced: PBMCs. CDR3 nucleotides: TGTGCTAGTGGTACGGGAGACCTCGGAGGTACGCAGTATTTT. Its protein is CASGTGDLGGTQYF.